This T cell receptor beta chain emerged from a study of cytomegalovirus exposure and HLA in healthy donors. CDR1 is SGHDT and CDR2 is YYEEEE in the germline V gene. The CDR3 runs 15 residues. V was cut by 1 base and J by 0 bases, with 10 bases left in between. Primers for the PCR totalled 60 Vbeta and 13 Jbeta. Profiled with immunoSEQ multiplex PCR; TCRdb holds only in-frame clones, not every one. The sample includes 90,000 to 150,000 clones, approximately 79% of them seen just once. The V gene is TRBV5-6, the J gene TRBJ1-2, with no clear D. The receptor comes from a man in his fifties in good health and CMV-seropositive. The sample comprised PBMCs. CDR3 nucleotide sequence: TGTGCCAGCAGCTTGAATTTGGGAGCTAACTATGGCTACACCTTC. Amino acid sequence: CASSLNLGANYGYTF. Complete variable domain (other parts from reference TRBV5-6 and TRBJ1-2): DAGVTQSPTHLIKTRGQQVTLRCSPKSGHDTVSWYQQALGQGPQFIFQYYEEEERQRGNFPDRFSGHQFPNYSSELNVNALLLGDSALYLCASSLNLGANYGYTFGSGTRLTVV.